This TCR beta chain is drawn from a study of blood T cell repertoires in COVID-19. Background on the study: Collection of acute and convalescent COVID-19 samples took place in the United States, Italy and Spain. T cells, B-cell-depleted T cells, or PBMCs supplied cDNA or gDNA.

The trim removed 5 bases at V and 3 bases at J, leaving 6 bases unmatched. Per germline, CDR1 LNHDA and CDR2 SQIVND (reference sequence). The CDR3 runs 16 residues. Authors' data handling: Reference gene primers were amplified, and this amplification served to estimate nucleated cell counts. Assay used: immunoSEQ multiplex PCR; TCRdb lists only in-frame clones, some missing. The D gene and trimming were derived from the DNA, and the V and J assignments and clone size from that table. The table includes about 87,000 clones, roughly 76% detected once. The gene calls are TRBV19 and TRBJ2-3, with 12 bases identical to TRBD2. Sequencing was done on a sample of peripheral blood. The source is a woman aged 50 to 60 with acute or convalescent COVID-19. CDR3 residues: CASSPRTSGVTDTQYF. CDR3 in DNA: TGTGCCAGTAGTCCAAGGACTAGCGGGGTAACAGATACGCAGTATTTT.